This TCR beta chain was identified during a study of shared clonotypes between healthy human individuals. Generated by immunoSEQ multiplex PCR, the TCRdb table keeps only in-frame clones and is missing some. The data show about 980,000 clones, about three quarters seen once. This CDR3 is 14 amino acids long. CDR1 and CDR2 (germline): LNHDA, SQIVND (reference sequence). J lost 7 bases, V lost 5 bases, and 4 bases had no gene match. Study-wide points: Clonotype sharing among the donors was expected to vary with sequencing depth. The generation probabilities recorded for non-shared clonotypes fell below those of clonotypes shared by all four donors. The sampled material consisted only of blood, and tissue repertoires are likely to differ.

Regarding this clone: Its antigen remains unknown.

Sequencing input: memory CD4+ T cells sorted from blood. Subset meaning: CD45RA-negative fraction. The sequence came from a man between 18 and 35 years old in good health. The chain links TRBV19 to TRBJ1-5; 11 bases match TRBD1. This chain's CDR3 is CASSGTGGQQPQHF. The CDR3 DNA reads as TGTGCCAGTAGTGGGACAGGGGGTCAACAGCCCCAGCATTTT.